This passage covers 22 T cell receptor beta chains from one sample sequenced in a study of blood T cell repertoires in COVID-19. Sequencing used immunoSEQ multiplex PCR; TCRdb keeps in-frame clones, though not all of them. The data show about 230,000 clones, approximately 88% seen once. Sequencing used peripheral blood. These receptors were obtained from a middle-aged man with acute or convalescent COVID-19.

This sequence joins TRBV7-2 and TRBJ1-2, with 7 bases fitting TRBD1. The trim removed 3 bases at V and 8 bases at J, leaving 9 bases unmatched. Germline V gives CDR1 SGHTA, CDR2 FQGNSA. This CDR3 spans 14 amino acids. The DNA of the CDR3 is TGTGCCAGCAGCTTGGGTGGACAGGCTACGGGCTACACCTTC. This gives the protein CASSLGGQATGYTF. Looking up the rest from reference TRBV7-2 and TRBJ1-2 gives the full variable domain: GAGVSQSPSNKVTEKGKDVELRCDPISGHTALYWYRQSLGQGLEFLIYFQGNSAPDKSGLPSDRFSAERTGGSVSTLTIQRTQQEDSAVYLCASSLGGQATGYTFGSGTRLTVV.

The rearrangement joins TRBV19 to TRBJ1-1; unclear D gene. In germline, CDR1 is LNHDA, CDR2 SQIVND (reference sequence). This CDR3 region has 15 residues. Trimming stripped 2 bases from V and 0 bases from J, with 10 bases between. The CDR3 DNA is TGTGCCAGTAGTATATTGAGGTCCTTGAACACTGAAGCTTTCTTT. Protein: CASSILRSLNTEAFF.

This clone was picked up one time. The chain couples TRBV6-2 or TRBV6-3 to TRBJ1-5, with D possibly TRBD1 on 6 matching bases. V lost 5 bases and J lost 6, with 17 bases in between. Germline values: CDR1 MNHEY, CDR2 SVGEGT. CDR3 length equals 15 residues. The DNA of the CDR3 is TGTGCCAGCAGTCCCTGGGGGGGGGCGATTCAGCCCCAGCATTTT. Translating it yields CASSPWGGAIQPQHF.

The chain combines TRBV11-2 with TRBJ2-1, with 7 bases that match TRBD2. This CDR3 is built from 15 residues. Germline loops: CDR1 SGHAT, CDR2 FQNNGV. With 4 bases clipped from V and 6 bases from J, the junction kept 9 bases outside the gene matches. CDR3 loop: CASSSPGTKGNEQFF. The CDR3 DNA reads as TGTGCCAGCAGCTCGCCCGGGACTAAAGGCAATGAGCAGTTCTTC. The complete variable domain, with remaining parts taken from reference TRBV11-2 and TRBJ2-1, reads EAGVAQSPRYKIIEKRQSVAFWCNPISGHATLYWYQQILGQGPKLLIQFQNNGVVDDSQLPKDRFSAERLKGVDSTLKIQPAKLEDSAVYLCASSSPGTKGNEQFFGPGTRLTVL.

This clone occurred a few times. Here the CDR3 reads CASSLEGGPGSYEQYF. The CDR3 region has the DNA TGTGCCAGCAGCTTAGAAGGCGGGCCTGGCTCCTACGAGCAGTACTTC. The gene calls are TRBV13 and TRBJ2-7, with D possibly matching TRBD2 (5 bases). Deletions cut 1 base from V and 0 bases from J, with 13 bases between. This CDR3 comprises 16 residues. Germline values: CDR1 PRHDT, CDR2 FYEKMQ (reference sequence).

This chain's CDR3 is CASSQSLGEGYEQYF. DNA for the CDR3: TGTGCCAGCAGCCAGTCCCTAGGTGAGGGTTACGAGCAGTACTTC. The gene calls are TRBV7-2 and TRBJ2-7, with D possibly TRBD2 on 5 matching bases. The V end was cut by 5 bases, the J end by 4 bases, with 18 bases between. The CDR3 is 15 amino acids. Germline loops: CDR1 SGHTA, CDR2 FQGNSA.

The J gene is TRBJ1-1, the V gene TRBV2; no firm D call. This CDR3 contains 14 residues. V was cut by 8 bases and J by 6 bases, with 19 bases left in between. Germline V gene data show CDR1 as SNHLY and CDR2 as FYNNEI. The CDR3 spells CASGRGRPQPEAFF. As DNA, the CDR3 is TGTGCCAGCGGTAGAGGGAGACCCCAGCCTGAAGCTTTCTTT. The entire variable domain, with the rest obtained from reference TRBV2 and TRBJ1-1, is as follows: EPEVTQTPSHQVTQMGQEVILRCVPISNHLYFYWYRQILGQKVEFLVSFYNNEISEKSEIFDDQFSVERPDGSNFTLKIRSTKLEDSAMYFCASGRGRPQPEAFFGQGTRLTVV.

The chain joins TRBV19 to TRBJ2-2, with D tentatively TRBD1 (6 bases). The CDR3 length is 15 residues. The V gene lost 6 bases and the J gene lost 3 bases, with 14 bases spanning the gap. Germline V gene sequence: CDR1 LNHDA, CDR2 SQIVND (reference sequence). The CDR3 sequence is CASSPTGTHTGELFF. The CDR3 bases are TGTGCCAGTAGCCCTACAGGGACCCACACCGGGGAGCTGTTTTTT.

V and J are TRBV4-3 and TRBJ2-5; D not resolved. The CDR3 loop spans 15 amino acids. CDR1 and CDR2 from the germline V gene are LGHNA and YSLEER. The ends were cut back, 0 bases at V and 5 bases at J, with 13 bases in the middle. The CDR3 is CASSQDRSRFETQYF. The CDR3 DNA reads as TGCGCCAGCAGCCAAGATAGGTCCAGGTTCGAGACCCAGTACTTC.

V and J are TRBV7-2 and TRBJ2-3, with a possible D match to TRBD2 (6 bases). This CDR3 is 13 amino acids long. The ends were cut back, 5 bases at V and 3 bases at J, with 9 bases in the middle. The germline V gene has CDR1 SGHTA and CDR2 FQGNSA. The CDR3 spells CASSPGLTDTQYF. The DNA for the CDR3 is TGTGCCAGCAGCCCGGGACTGACAGATACGCAGTATTTT.

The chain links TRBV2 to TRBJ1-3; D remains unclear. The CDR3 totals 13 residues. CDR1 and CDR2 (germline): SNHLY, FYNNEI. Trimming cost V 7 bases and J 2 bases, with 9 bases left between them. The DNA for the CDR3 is TGTGCCAGCATGCAGGAAACTGGAAACACCATATATTTT. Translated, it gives CASMQETGNTIYF.

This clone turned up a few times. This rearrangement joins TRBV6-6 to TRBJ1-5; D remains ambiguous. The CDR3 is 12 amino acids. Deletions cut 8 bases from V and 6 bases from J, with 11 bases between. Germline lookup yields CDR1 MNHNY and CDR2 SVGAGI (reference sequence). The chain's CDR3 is CASANLIQPQHF. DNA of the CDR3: TGTGCCAGCGCTAACTTAATTCAGCCCCAGCATTTT.

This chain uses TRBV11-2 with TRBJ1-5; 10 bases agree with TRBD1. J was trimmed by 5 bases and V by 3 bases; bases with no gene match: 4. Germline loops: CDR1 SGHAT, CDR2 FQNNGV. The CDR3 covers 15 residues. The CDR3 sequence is CASSLSGTGDQPQHF. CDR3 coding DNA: TGTGCCAGCAGCTTGTCCGGGACAGGGGATCAGCCCCAGCATTTT.

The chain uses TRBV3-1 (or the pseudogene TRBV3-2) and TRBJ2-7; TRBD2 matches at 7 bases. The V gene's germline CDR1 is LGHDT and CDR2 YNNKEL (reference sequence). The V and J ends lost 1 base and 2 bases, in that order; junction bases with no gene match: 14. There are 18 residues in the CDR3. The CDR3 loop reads CASSQVLSGRGVPYEQYF. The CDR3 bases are TGTGCCAGCAGCCAAGTTCTCTCCGGACGGGGGGTACCCTACGAGCAGTACTTC.

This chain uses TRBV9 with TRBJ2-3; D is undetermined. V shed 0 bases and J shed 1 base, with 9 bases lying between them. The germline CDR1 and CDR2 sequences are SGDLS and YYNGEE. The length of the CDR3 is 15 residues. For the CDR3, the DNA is TGTGCCAGCAGCGTAGCTACGGTGGGCACAGATACGCAGTATTTT. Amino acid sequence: CASSVATVGTDTQYF.

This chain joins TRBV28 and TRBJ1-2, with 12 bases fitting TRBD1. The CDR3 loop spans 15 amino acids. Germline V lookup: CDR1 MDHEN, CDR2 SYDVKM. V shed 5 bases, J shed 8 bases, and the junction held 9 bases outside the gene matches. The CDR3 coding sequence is TGTGCCAGCAGTAACCCCGGGACAGGGGGCTTAGGCTACACCTTC. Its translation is CASSNPGTGGLGYTF.

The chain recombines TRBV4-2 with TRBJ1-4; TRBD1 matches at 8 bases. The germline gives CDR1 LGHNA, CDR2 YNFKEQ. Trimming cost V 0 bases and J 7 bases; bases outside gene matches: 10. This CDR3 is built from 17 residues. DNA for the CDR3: TGTGCCAGCAGCCAAGACATTAGCAGGGGGCGAGGTGAAAAACTGTTTTTT. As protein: CASSQDISRGRGEKLFF.

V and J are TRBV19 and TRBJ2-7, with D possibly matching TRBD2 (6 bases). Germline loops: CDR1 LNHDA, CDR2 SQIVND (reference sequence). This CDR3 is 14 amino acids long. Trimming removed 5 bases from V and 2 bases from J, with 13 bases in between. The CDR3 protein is CASSAGRVAYEQYF. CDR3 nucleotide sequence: TGTGCCAGTAGTGCGGGACGGGTGGCCTACGAGCAGTACTTC. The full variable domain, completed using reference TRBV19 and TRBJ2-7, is DGGITQSPKYLFRKEGQNVTLSCEQNLNHDAMYWYRQDPGQGLRLIYYSQIVNDFQKGDIAEGYSVSREKKESFPLTVTSAQKNPTAFYLCASSAGRVAYEQYFGPGTRLTVT.

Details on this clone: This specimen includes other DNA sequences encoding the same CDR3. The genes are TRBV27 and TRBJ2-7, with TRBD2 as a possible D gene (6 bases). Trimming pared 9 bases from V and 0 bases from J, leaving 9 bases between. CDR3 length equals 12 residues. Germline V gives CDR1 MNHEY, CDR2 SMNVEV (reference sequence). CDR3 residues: CASGGVSYEQYF. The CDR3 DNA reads TGTGCCAGTGGCGGGGTCTCCTACGAGCAGTACTTC.

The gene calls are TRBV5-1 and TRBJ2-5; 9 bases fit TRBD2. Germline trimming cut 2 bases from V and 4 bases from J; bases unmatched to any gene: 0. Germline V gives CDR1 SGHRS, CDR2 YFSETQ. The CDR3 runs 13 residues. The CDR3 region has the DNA TGCGCCAGCAGCTTAGCGGGAGGAGAGACCCAGTACTTC. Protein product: CASSLAGGETQYF.

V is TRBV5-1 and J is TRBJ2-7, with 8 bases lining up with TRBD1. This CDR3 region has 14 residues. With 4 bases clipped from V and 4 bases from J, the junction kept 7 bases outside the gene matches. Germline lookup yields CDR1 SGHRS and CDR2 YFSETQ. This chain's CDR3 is CASSPRQGNYEQYF. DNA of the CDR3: TGCGCCAGCAGCCCCAGACAGGGGAATTACGAGCAGTACTTC.

The CDR3 sequence: CASSPLTSGSGNEQFF. DNA of the CDR3: TGTGCCAGCAGCCCCCTGACTAGCGGGAGCGGTAATGAGCAGTTCTTC. V and J are TRBV11-2 and TRBJ2-1, with TRBD2 identical over 12 bases. The germline V gene has CDR1 SGHAT and CDR2 FQNNGV. The CDR3 runs 16 residues. V lost 5 bases, J lost 7 bases, and 9 bases stayed unmatched.